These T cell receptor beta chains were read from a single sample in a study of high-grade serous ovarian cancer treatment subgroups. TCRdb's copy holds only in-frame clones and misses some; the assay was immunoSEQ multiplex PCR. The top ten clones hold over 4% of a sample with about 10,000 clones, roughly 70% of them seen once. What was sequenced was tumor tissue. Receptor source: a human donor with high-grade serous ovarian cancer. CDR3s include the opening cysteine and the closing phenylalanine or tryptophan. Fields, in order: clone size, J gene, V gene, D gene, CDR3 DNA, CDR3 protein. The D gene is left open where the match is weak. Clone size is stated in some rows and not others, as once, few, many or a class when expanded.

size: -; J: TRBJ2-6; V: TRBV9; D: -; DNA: TGTGCCAGCAGCGTCTCCAGCTTTAGTGGGGCCAACGTCCTGACTTTC; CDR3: CASSVSSFSGANVLTF
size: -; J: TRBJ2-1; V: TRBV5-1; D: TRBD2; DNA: TGCGCCAGCAGCTTGGGGACTAGCGGGGGTGGGGAGCAGTTCTTC; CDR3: CASSLGTSGGGEQFF
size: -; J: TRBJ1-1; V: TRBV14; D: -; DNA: TGTGCCAGCAGCCAACGGTACACTGAAGCTTTCTTT; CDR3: CASSQRYTEAFF
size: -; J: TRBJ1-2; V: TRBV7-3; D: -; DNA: TGTGCCAGCAGCCCGGACAGCCGAGGCGGCTACACCTTC; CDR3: CASSPDSRGGYTF
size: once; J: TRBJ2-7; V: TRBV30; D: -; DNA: TGTGCCTGGAGCCCCGTAGGGGGGAGGGCCGATGAGCAGTACTTC; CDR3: CAWSPVGGRADEQYF
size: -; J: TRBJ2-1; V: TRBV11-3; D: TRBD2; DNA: TGTGCCAGCAGTCAAGAGGGGACTAGCTATTCTGAGCAGTTCTTC; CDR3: CASSQEGTSYSEQFF
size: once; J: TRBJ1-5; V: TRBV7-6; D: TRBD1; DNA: TGTGCCAGCAGCTTAGCGACAGGGGGTCAGCCCCAGCATTTT; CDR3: CASSLATGGQPQHF
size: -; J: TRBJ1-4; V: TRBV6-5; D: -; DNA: TGTGCCAGCAGTTACTCCGGGGTTAGTCCCTCAGAAAAACTGTTTTTT; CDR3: CASSYSGVSPSEKLFF
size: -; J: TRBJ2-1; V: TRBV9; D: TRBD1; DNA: TGTGCCAGCAGCGGATCCGGGACAGTATTATACAATGAGCAGTTCTTC; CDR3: CASSGSGTVLYNEQFF
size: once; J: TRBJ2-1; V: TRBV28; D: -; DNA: TGTGCCAGCAGTTCGGACAGCCGGGCCCCCTACAATGAGCAGTTCTTC; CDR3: CASSSDSRAPYNEQFF
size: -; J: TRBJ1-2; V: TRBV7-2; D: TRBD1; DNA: TGTGCCAGCAGCTTACCCGGACAGGGTGGGTGCACCTTC; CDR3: CASSLPGQGGCTF
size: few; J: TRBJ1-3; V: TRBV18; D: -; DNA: TGTGCCAGCTACCCTACGGCTGGAAACACCATATATTTT; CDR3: CASYPTAGNTIYF
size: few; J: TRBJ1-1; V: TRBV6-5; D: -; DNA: TGTGCCAGCAGTTACGAGGGTGAGGGGGACACTGAAGCTTTCTTT; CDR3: CASSYEGEGDTEAFF
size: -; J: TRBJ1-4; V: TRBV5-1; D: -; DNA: TGCGCCAGCACGGCCAGGTGGGGTGAAAAACTGTTTTTT; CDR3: CASTARWGEKLFF
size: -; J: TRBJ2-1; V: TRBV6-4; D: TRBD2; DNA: TGTGCCAGCGGGACTAGCGGGAGATACAATGAGCAGTTCTTC; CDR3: CASGTSGRYNEQFF
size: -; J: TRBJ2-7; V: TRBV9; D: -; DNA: TGTGCCAGCAGCGTACGGGACTCAGGGTGGTACGAGCAGTACTTC; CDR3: CASSVRDSGWYEQYF
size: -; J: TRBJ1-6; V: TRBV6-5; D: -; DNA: TGTGCCAGCAGTTACCCACACTCACCCCTCCACTTT; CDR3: CASSYPHSPLHF
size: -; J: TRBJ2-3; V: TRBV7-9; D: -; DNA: TGTGCCAGCAGCTTCCCTCCCTCGGGGACAGATACGCAGTATTTT; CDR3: CASSFPPSGTDTQYF
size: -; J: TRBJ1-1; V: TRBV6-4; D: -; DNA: TGTGCCAGCAGCATAACATCGAACACTGAAGCTTTCTTT; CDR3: CASSITSNTEAFF
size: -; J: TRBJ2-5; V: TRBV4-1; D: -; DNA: TGCGCCAGCAGCCATCCCCTGGGTAGCGGCGAAGAGACCCAGTACTTC; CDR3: CASSHPLGSGEETQYF
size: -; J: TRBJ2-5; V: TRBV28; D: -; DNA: TGTGCCAGCAGTTTAGGAGCGGCGTACCAAGAGACCCAGTACTTC; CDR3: CASSLGAAYQETQYF
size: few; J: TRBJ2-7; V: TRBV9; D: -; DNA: TGTGCCAGCAGCCCCGGGAAAGGCGGGGAGCAGTACTTC; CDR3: CASSPGKGGEQYF
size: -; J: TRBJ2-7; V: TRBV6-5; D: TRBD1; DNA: TGTGCCAGCAGTTATCTAGGGACAGGGACGACCGAGCAGTACTTC; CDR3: CASSYLGTGTTEQYF
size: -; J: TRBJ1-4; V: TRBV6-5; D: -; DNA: TGTGCCAGCAGGGATACGGTGAATGAAAAACTGTTTTTT; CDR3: CASRDTVNEKLFF
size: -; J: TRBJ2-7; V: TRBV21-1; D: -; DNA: TGTGCCAGCAGGACTCGAGACAGCTTATTTCCCTACGAGCAGTACTTC; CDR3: CASRTRDSLFPYEQYF
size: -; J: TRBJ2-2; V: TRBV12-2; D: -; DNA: TGTGCAAGTCGCCTGAGGGGGCTAGCGGAGGGCTGGGGCACCGGGGAGCTGTTTTTT; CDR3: CASRLRGLAEGWGTGELFF
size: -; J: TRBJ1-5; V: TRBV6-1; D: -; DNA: TGTGCCAGCATTTACCTTGGGGGCAATCAGCCCCAGCATTTT; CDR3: CASIYLGGNQPQHF
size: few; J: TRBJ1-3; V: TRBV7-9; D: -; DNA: TGTGCCAGCAGCGTTGGACAGGGAAACACCATATATTTT; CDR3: CASSVGQGNTIYF
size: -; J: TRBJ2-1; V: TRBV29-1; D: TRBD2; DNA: TGCAGCGTTGAACTGCTAGCGGGAGGTCTCTACAATGAGCAGTTCTTC; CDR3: CSVELLAGGLYNEQFF
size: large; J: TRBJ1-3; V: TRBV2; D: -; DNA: TGTGCCAGCTCGATTCCGAGCTCTGGAAACACCATATATTTT; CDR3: CASSIPSSGNTIYF
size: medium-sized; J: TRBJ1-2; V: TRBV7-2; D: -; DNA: TGTGCCAGCAGCCACAATACATTGGTCGAGGGCTACACCTTC; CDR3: CASSHNTLVEGYTF
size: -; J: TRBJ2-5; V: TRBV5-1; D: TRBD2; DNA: TGCGCCAGCAGCTTTAGCGGGAGGGCCCGAGAAGAGACCCAGTACTTC; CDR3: CASSFSGRAREETQYF
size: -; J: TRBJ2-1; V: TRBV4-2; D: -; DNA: TGTGCCAGCAGCCAAGGGGTATACAATGAGCAGTTCTTC; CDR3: CASSQGVYNEQFF